The clone carrying this TCR beta chain was observed at least ten times. Its antigen is unidentified. CDR1 is LNHNV, CDR2 YYDKDF, per germline (reference sequence). The CDR3 length is 15 residues. Losses at the gene ends were 5 bases for V and 6 bases for J; bases not matched to a gene: 10. The sample comes from a study of T cells in Graves' hyperthyroidism and ophthalmopathy. Notes on the study in general: From stable hyperthyroidism, ophthalmopathy was set apart by a 13 V-J model. Blood also showed most of the thyroid clonotypes that were expanded above 0.001.

Diagnosis relied on clinical symptoms, serum thyroxine and TRAb, thyroid ultrasound and orbital computed tomography. Researchers amplified the TCR beta CDR3 regions from RNA transcripts. The study used the HTBI primer set for a first-round RT-PCR of the TCR CDR3. TCRdb called the multiplex PCR reads again in MiXCR, with one record for every CDR3 protein. Of 540,000 or so distinct CDR3 sequences in the sample, 40% to 55% were seen once. This TCR was recovered from an adult woman with Graves' disease, either hyperthyroidism or ophthalmopathy (not recorded which). Sample: peripheral blood or thyroid tissue (not recorded which). The chain is built from TRBV15 and TRBJ1-5; 7 bases line up with TRBD1. The CDR3 coding sequence is TGTGCCACCAGCGAAAGACAGGGTAGCTTTCAGCCCCAGCATTTT. Amino acid sequence: CATSERQGSFQPQHF.